This T cell receptor beta chain was identified during a study of human T cells and chemical hapten exposure. TCRdb ran MiXCR on the RACE reads and lists one entry per CDR3 protein. The data contain 150,000 to 200,000 distinct CDR3 sequences, roughly a quarter of them singletons. This clonotype has a count of ten or more. The time point was: patch test 3, about 24 weeks after DPC sensitization. The treatment was: therapeutic diphenylcyclopropenone sensitization with weekly scalp DPC. Source: whole blood, taken in connection with sensitization to the hapten diphenylcyclopropenone (DPC). This receptor was identified in a woman aged 40 to 50 with alopecia areata. Some clones in this sample may be carry-over from other donors' samples.

The CDR3: CASSWGTAIPEAFF. The CDR3 DNA follows: TGTGCCAGCAGCTGGGGGACGGCGATACCTGAAGCTTTCTTT. The chain links TRBV7-9 to TRBJ1-1, with a possible D match to TRBD1 (5 bases). Germline V CDR1 and CDR2: SEHNR, FQNEAQ (reference sequence). Between the trimmed V and J ends, which lost 4 bases and 6 bases, there was a span of 15 bases. CDR3 length: 14 amino acids.